These 9 T cell receptor beta chains originate from one sample sequenced in a study of OX40 agonist ivuxolimab in advanced cancers. Sequenced by immunoSEQ multiplex PCR; TCRdb stores in-frame clones only, minus some. The sample records about 95,000 clones, roughly nine tenths being singletons. Sequencing used CD4+ or CD8+ T cells sorted from blood, obtained in a trial of the OX40 agonist ivuxolimab. The origin of the receptors is an adult with an advanced solid tumor such as melanoma, head and neck, liver or kidney cancer.

V gene TRBV5-1 combines with J gene TRBJ2-7; D is ambiguous. Trimming took 2 bases from V and 0 from J, leaving 12 bases between them. CDR1 is SGHRS, CDR2 YFSETQ, per germline. The CDR3 is 15 amino acids. The DNA for the CDR3 is TGCGCCAGCAGCTTCGAAGGGCATTCCTCCTACGAGCAGTACTTC. It yields the protein CASSFEGHSSYEQYF.

This CDR3 is CASSSGAGSRRTQYF. Written as DNA, the CDR3 is TGTGCCAGCAGCTCCGGCGCCGGGTCGAGAAGGACCCAGTACTTC. The chain links TRBV7-6 to TRBJ2-5; D gene ambiguous. The CDR3 sequence is 15 residues long. Germline loops: CDR1 SGHVS, CDR2 FNYEAQ. The ends were cut back, 4 bases at V and 7 bases at J, with 19 bases in the middle.

The chain carries TRBV30 and TRBJ2-3, with D hard to call. The V end was cut by 7 bases, the J end by 0 bases, with 8 bases between. Germline V lookup: CDR1 GTSNPN, CDR2 SVGIG (reference sequence). The CDR3 is made up of 12 amino acids. CDR3 bases: TGTGCCTCGACCTATAGCACAGATACGCAGTATTTT. Its translation: CASTYSTDTQYF.

The chain uses TRBV19 and TRBJ2-3, with D possibly being TRBD1 (6 bases). Trimming pared 5 bases from V and 6 bases from J, leaving 12 bases between. The germline V gene encodes CDR1 LNHDA and CDR2 SQIVND (reference sequence). The length of the CDR3 is 13 residues. CDR3 nucleotides: TGTGCCAGTAGTTGGGCGAGGGGGGATACGCAGTATTTT. It codes for CASSWARGDTQYF.

This chain joins TRBV15 and TRBJ2-1; 13 nucleotides line up with TRBD2. The CDR3 has 15 amino acids. The ends lost 3 bases at V and 12 bases at J; junction bases unmatched: 8. Germline V lookup: CDR1 LNHNV, CDR2 YYDKDF (reference sequence). DNA of the CDR3: TGTGCCACCAGCAGGGGCGGACTAGCGGGAGCAGGGCAGTTCTTC. It translates to CATSRGGLAGAGQFF.

The rearrangement links TRBV10-3 to TRBJ2-7; TRBD1 matches at 8 bases. The CDR3 totals 14 residues. The germline V gene encodes CDR1 ENHRY and CDR2 SYGVKD. V lost 3 bases to trimming and J lost 5 bases; unmatched junction nucleotides: 6. The CDR3 coding sequence is TGTGCCATCAGTGAACGACAGGGGCCCAACGAGCAGTACTTC. Protein: CAISERQGPNEQYF.

The chain combines TRBV4-3 with TRBJ2-7; D ambiguous. The V gene's germline CDR1 is LGHNA and CDR2 YSLEER. The CDR3 runs 15 residues. V lost 0 bases and J lost 6, with 15 bases in between. DNA of the CDR3: TGCGCCAGCAGCCAAGATATGAGGTCGTTTGCCGAGCAGTACTTC. Its protein is CASSQDMRSFAEQYF.

This chain uses TRBV18 with TRBJ1-2, with D perhaps TRBD1 (6 bases). CDR1 is KGHSH and CDR2 is LQKENI in the germline V gene. Deletions cut 3 bases from V and 0 bases from J, with 14 bases between. The CDR3 covers 16 residues. This CDR3 reads CASSPRGEEANYGYTF. In nucleotides, the CDR3 is TGTGCCAGCTCACCGAGGGGGGAGGAAGCTAACTATGGCTACACCTTC. The complete variable domain, with remaining parts taken from reference TRBV18 and TRBJ1-2, reads NAGVMQNPRHLVRRRGQEARLRCSPMKGHSHVYWYRQLPEEGLKFMVYLQKENIIDESGMPKERFSAEFPKEGPSILRIQQVVRGDSAAYFCASSPRGEEANYGYTFGSGTRLTVV.

The sample holds one count of this clone. The V gene is TRBV11-1, the J gene TRBJ2-2; the match to TRBD1 covers 8 bases. V lost 2 bases to trimming and J lost 6 bases; unmatched junction nucleotides: 5. The CDR3 loop spans 15 amino acids. CDR1 is SGHAT and CDR2 is FQDESV in the germline V gene (reference sequence). CDR3 sequence (DNA): TGTGCCAGCAGCTTAAAGACAGGGGCGGCCGGGGAGCTGTTTTTT. Protein product: CASSLKTGAAGELFF. Drawing the rest from reference TRBV11-1 and TRBJ2-2, the complete variable domain is EAEVAQSPRYKITEKSQAVAFWCDPISGHATLYWYRQILGQGPELLVQFQDESVVDDSQLPKDRFSAERLKGVDSTLKIQPAELGDSAMYLCASSLKTGAAGELFFGEGSRLTVL.